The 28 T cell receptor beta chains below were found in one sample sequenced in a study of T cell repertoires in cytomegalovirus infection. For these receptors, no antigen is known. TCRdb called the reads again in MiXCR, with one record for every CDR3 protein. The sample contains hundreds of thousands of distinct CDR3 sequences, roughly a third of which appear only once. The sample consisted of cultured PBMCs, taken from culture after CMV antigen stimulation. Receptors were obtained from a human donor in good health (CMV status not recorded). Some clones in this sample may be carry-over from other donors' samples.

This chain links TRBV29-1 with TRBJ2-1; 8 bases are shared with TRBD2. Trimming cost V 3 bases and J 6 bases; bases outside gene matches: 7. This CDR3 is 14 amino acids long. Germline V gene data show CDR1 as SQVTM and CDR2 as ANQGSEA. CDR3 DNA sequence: TGCAGCGTTGATATTAGCGGGATGCGCAATGAGCAGTTCTTC. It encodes CSVDISGMRNEQFF.

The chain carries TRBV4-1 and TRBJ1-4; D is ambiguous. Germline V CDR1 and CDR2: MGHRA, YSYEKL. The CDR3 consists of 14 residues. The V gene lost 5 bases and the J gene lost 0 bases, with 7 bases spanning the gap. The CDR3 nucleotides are TGCGCCAGCAGCGACTTTGCAACTAATGAAAAACTGTTTTTT. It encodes CASSDFATNEKLFF.

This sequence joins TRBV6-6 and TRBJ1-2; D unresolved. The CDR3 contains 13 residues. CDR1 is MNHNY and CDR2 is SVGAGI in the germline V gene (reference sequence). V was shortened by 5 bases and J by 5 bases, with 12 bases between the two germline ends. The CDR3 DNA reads TGTGCCAGCAGTCTCGACGGTTATTATGGCTACACCTTC. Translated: CASSLDGYYGYTF.

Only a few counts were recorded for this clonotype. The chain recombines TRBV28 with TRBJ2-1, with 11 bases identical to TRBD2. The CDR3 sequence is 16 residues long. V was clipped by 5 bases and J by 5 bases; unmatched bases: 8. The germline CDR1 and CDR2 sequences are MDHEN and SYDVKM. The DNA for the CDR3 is TGTGCCAGCAGTATTCTTAGCGGGAGGGCGGACAATGAGCAGTTCTTC. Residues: CASSILSGRADNEQFF.

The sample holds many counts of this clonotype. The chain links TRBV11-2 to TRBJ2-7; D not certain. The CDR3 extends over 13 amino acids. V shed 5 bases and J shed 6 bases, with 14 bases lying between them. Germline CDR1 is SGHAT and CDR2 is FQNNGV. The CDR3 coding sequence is TGTGCCAGCAGCACCCCTGGGCCGGTCGAGCAGTACTTC. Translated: CASSTPGPVEQYF.

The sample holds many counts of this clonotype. As DNA, the CDR3 is TGCAGCGTTCTCGGACCGGGATGGGATACGCAGTATTTT. It specifies CSVLGPGWDTQYF. V usage is TRBV29-1 and J usage is TRBJ2-3, with a weak D call TRBD2 (5 bases). V was pared by 5 bases and J by 6 bases, with 15 bases between. The CDR3 has 13 residues. Germline CDR1 SQVTM, CDR2 ANQGSEA.

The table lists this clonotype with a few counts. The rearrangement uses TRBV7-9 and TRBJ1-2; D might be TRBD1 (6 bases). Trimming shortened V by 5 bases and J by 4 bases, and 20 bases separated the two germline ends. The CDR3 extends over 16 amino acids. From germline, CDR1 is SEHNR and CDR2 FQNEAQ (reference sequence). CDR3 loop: CASSLAGAAPVYGYTF. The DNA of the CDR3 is TGTGCCAGCAGCCTCGCAGGGGCCGCACCGGTCTATGGCTACACCTTC.

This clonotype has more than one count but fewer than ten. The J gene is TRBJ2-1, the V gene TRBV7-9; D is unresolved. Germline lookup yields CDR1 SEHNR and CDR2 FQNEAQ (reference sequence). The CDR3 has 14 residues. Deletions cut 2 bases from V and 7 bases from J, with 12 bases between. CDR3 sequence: CASSLSLTRNEQFF. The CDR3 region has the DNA TGTGCCAGCAGCTTATCCCTTACACGGAATGAGCAGTTCTTC.

The CDR3 DNA follows: TGTGCCAGCAGTTTATCGAGTCTGCCTTTATTCTCGTCCTACAATGAGCAGTTCTTC. This sequence encodes CASSLSSLPLFSSYNEQFF. The rearrangement links TRBV27 to TRBJ2-1, with D uncertain. The V gene's germline CDR1 is MNHEY and CDR2 SMNVEV (reference sequence). The ends were cut back, 0 bases at V and 1 base at J, with 19 bases in the middle. The CDR3 length is 19 residues.

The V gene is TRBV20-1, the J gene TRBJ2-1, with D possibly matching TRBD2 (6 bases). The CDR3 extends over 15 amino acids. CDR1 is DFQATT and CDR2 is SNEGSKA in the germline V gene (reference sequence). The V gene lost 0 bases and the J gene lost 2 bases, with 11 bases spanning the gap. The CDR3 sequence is CSARDGRSPYNEQFF. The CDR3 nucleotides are TGCAGTGCTAGAGATGGGAGGAGCCCCTACAATGAGCAGTTCTTC.

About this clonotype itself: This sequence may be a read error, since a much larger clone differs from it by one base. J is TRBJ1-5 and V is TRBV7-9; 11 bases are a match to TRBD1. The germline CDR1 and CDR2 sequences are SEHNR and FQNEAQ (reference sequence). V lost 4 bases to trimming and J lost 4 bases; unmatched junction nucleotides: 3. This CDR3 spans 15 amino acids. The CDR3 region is CASSSGQGENQPQHF. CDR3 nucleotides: TGTGCCAGCAGCTCGGGACAGGGGGAGAATCAGCCCCAGCATTTT.

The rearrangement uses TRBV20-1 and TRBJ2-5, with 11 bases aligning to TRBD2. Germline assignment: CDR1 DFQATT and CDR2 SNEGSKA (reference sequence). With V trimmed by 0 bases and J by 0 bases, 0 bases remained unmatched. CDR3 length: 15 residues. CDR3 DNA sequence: TGCAGTGCTAGAGAACTAGCGGGAGACCAAGAGACCCAGTACTTC. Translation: CSARELAGDQETQYF.

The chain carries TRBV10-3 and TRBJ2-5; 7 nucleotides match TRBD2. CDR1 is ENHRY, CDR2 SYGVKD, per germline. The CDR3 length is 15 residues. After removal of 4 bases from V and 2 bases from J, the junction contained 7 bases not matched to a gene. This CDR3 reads CAISGSLAAQETQYF. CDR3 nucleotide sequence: TGTGCCATCAGTGGAAGCCTAGCGGCGCAAGAGACCCAGTACTTC.

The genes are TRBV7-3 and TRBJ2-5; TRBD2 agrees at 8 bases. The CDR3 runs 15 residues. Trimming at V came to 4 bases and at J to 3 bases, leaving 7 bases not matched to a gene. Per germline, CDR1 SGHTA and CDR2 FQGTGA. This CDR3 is CASSSTGTSKETQYF. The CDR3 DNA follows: TGTGCCAGCAGCTCAACCGGGACTAGTAAAGAGACCCAGTACTTC.

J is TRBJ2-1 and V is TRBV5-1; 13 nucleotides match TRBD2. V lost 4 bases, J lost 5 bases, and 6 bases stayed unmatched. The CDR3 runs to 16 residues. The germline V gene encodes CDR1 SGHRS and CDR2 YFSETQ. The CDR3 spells CASSAPGLAGNNEQFF. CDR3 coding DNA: TGCGCCAGCAGCGCCCCGGGACTAGCGGGAAACAATGAGCAGTTCTTC.

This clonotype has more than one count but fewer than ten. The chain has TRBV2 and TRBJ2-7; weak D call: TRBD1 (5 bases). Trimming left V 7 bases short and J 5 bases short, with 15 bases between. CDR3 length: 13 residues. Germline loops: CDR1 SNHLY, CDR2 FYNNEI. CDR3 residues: CASTIRAPNEQYF. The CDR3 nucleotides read TGTGCCAGCACGATCAGGGCTCCCAACGAGCAGTACTTC.

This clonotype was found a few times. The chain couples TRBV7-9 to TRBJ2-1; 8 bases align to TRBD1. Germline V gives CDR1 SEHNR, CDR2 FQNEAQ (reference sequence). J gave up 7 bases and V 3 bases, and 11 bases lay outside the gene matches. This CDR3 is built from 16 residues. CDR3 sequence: CASSFQTGGKGNEQFF. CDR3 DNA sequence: TGTGCCAGCAGCTTCCAAACAGGGGGTAAGGGGAATGAGCAGTTCTTC.

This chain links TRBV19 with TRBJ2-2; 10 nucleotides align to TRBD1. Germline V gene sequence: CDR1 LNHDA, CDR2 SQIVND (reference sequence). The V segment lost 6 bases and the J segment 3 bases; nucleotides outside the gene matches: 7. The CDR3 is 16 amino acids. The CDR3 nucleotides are TGTGCCAGTAGCAGCGGGACAGGGGTCTACACCGGGGAGCTGTTTTTT. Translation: CASSSGTGVYTGELFF.

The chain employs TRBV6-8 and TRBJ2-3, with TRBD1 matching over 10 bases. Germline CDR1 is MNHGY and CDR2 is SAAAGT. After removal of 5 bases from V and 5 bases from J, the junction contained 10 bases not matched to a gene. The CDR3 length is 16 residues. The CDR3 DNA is TGTGCCAGCAGTCCGCCGGGACAGGGGATTGGAGATACGCAGTATTTT. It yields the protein CASSPPGQGIGDTQYF.

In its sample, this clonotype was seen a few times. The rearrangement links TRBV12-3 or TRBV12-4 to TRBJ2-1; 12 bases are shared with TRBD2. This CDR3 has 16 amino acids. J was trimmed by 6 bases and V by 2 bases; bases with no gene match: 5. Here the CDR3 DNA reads TGTGCCAGCAGTTTATATCTAGCGGGAGGGCCCAATGAGCAGTTCTTC. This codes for CASSLYLAGGPNEQFF.

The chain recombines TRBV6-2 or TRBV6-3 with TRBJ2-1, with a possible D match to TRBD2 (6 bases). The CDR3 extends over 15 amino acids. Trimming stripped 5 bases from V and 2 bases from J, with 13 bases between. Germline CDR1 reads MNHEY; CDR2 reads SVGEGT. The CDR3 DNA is TGTGCCAGCAGTGCGGCGGGAATCGCCTACAATGAGCAGTTCTTC. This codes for CASSAAGIAYNEQFF.

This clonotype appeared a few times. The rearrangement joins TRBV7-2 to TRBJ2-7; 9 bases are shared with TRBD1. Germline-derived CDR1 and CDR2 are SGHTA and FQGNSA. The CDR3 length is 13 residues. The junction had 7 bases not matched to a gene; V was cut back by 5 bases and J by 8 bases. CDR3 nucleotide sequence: TGTGCCAGCAGCCAGGACAGGGGTCAACAGCAGTACTTC. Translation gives CASSQDRGQQQYF. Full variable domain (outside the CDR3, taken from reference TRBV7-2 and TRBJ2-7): GAGVSQSPSNKVTEKGKDVELRCDPISGHTALYWYRQSLGQGLEFLIYFQGNSAPDKSGLPSDRFSAERTGGSVSTLTIQRTQQEDSAVYLCASSQDRGQQQYFGPGTRLTVT.

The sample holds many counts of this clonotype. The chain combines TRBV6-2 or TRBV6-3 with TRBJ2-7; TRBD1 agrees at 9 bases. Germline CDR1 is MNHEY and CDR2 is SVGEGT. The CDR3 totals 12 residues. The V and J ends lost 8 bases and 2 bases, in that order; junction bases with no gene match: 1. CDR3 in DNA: TGTGCCAGCCGGGACAGGGCCTACGAGCAGTACGTC. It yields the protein CASRDRAYEQYV.

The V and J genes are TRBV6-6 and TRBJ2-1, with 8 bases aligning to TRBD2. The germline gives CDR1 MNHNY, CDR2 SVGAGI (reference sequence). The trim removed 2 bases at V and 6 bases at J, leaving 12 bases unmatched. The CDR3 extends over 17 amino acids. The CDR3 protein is CASSYRAGGGKGNEQFF. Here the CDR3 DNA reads TGTGCCAGCAGTTACCGGGCGGGAGGTGGGAAGGGCAATGAGCAGTTCTTC.

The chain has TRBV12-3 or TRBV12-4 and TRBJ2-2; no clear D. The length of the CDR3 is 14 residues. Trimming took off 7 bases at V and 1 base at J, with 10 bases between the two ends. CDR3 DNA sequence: TGTGCCAGCACCCCACACCTGAACACCGGGGAGCTGTTTTTT. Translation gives CASTPHLNTGELFF.

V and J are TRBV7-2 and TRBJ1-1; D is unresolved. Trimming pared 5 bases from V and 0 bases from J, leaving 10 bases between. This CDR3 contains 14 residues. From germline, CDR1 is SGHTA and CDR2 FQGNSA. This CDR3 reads CASSTTAMNTEAFF. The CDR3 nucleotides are TGTGCCAGCAGCACAACAGCTATGAACACTGAAGCTTTCTTT.

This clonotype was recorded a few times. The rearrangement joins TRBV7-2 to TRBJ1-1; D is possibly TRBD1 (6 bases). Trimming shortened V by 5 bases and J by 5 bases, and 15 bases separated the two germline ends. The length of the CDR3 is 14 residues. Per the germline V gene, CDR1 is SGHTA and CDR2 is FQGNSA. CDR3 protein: CASSQDSPRTEAFF. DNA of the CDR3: TGTGCCAGCAGCCAGGACAGTCCGCGGACTGAAGCTTTCTTT.

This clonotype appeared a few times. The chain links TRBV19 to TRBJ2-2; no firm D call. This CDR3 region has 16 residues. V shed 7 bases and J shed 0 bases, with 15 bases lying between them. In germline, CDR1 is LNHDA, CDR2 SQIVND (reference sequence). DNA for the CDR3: TGTGCCAGTACCCCGCCCGGCCACGCGAACACCGGGGAGCTGTTTTTT. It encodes CASTPPGHANTGELFF.